The 17 T cell receptor beta chains below were found in one sample sequenced in a study of control samples from healthy donors and cancer patients (dated by TCRdb to the early 2020s). The method was the immunoSEQ multiplex PCR assay. In TCRdb, the immuneACCESS table is reduced to in-frame sequences with V and J assigned. These tables do not hold every clone; where another copy was compared, an unresolved V gene accounts for under half, and the others remain unexplained. The sample data list tens of thousands of clones, and about 87% of these were observed just once. The top ten constitute approximately 14% of the sample. Sequencing was performed on blood. The source is a woman between 65 and 79 years old in good health.

The V call is TRBV27, the J call TRBJ1-6; 8 bases line up with TRBD1. Germline V lookup: CDR1 MNHEY, CDR2 SMNVEV (reference sequence). With V trimmed by 4 bases and J by 3 bases, 14 bases remained unmatched. The CDR3 is 19 amino acids. The CDR3 sequence is CASSSSQGQGLYYNSPLHF. CDR3 coding DNA: TGTGCCAGCAGTTCCTCCCAAGGACAGGGCCTATACTATAATTCACCCCTCCACTTT.

This chain links TRBV5-4 with TRBJ2-3; D gene ambiguous. Germline V gene sequence: CDR1 SGHNT, CDR2 YYREEE (reference sequence). The CDR3 is made up of 15 amino acids. The V end lost 4 bases, the J end lost 0 bases, and 12 bases lay between the germline ends. The CDR3 here is CASSPPPLSTDTQYF. The CDR3 DNA is TGTGCCAGCAGCCCTCCGCCGTTGAGCACAGATACGCAGTATTTT.

This clone was counted only a few times. The chain carries TRBV11-2 and TRBJ1-6; 7 bases map to TRBD1. V gave up 3 bases and J gave up 10 bases; unmatched junction bases: 9. Germline V gene lookup returns CDR1 SGHAT and CDR2 FQNNGV. The length of the CDR3 is 15 residues. The CDR3 reads CASSFSGRGRSPLHF. In DNA, the CDR3 is TGTGCCAGCAGCTTCTCCGGCAGGGGGAGGTCACCCCTCCACTTT.

The chain carries TRBV30 and TRBJ1-1; D is unclear. The germline gives CDR1 GTSNPN, CDR2 SVGIG (reference sequence). The V end lost 6 bases, the J end lost 2 bases, and 10 bases lay between the germline ends. The CDR3 length is 12 residues. In DNA, the CDR3 is TGTGCCTGCCTGGTTACTAACACTGAAGCTTTCTTT. Residues: CACLVTNTEAFF.

The rearrangement links TRBV6-5 to TRBJ2-5; TRBD1 aligns across 7 bases. Per the germline V gene, CDR1 is MNHEY and CDR2 is SVGAGI. The CDR3 length is 13 residues. The V gene end was trimmed by 6 bases and the J gene end by 4 bases; junction bases not matched to a gene: 5. CDR3 coding DNA: TGTGCCAGCAGCCAAGGGGGCCGAGAGACCCAGTACTTC. It is translated as CASSQGGRETQYF.

V is TRBV6-5 and J is TRBJ2-7, with D possibly TRBD2 on 7 matching bases. The V and J ends lost 4 bases and 2 bases respectively, with 15 bases between them. CDR1 MNHEY and CDR2 SVGAGI come from the germline V gene. This CDR3 region has 15 residues. The CDR3 loop reads CASSSRRGAAYEQYF. The CDR3 DNA reads TGTGCCAGCAGTTCCAGACGGGGGGCCGCCTACGAGCAGTACTTC.

The chain joins TRBV14 to TRBJ2-1; 11 nucleotides line up with TRBD2. The CDR3 contains 17 residues. V lost 5 bases and J lost 5; bases outside the gene matches: 11. Germline V gene sequence: CDR1 SGHDN, CDR2 FVKESK. The CDR3 sequence: CASSELAGAQRHNEQFF. The CDR3 DNA sequence: TGTGCCAGCAGCGAACTAGCGGGAGCACAAAGACACAATGAGCAGTTCTTC. The entire variable domain, with the rest obtained from reference TRBV14 and TRBJ2-1, is as follows: EAGVTQFPSHSVIEKGQTVTLRCDPISGHDNLYWYRRVMGKEIKFLLHFVKESKQDESGMPNNRFLAERTGGTYSTLKVQPAELEDSGVYFCASSELAGAQRHNEQFFGPGTRLTVL.

The chain joins TRBV27 to TRBJ2-1; TRBD2 agrees at 13 bases. CDR1 and CDR2 from the germline V gene are MNHEY and SMNVEV (reference sequence). J was trimmed by 2 bases and V by 6 bases; bases with no gene match: 10. The length of the CDR3 is 18 residues. In DNA, the CDR3 is TGTGCCAGCAGACTAAACCAGGGACTAGCGGGAACCTACAATGAGCAGTTCTTC. Translation gives CASRLNQGLAGTYNEQFF.

CDR3 residues: CASSVFGVTEAFF. CDR3 nucleotide sequence: TGTGCCAGCAGTGTGTTTGGGGTGACTGAAGCTTTCTTT. The chain couples TRBV2 to TRBJ1-1; D is uncertain. Germline CDR1 reads SNHLY; CDR2 reads FYNNEI. The V end was cut by 4 bases, the J end by 5 bases, with 11 bases between. The CDR3 length is 13 residues.

This clone was seen more than once but under ten times. The chain joins TRBV18 to TRBJ1-5; D is possibly TRBD1 (6 bases). V shed 2 bases and J shed 6 bases, with 14 bases lying between them. The CDR3 is 15 amino acids. In germline, CDR1 is KGHSH, CDR2 LQKENI. CDR3 sequence: CASSPEQGRFQPQHF. The CDR3, as DNA: TGTGCCAGCTCACCAGAACAGGGACGGTTTCAGCCCCAGCATTTT.

The chain couples TRBV19 to TRBJ1-6; 8 bases are shared with TRBD1. The CDR3 loop spans 15 amino acids. V was clipped by 5 bases and J by 9 bases; unmatched bases: 9. Germline values: CDR1 LNHDA, CDR2 SQIVND (reference sequence). CDR3 residues: CASSSPRTGISPLHF. The CDR3 nucleotides read TGTGCCAGTAGTTCTCCGAGGACAGGGATTTCACCCCTCCACTTT.

V gene TRBV11-2 combines with J gene TRBJ2-5; no firm D call. The germline V gene has CDR1 SGHAT and CDR2 FQNNGV. Trimming shortened V by 4 bases and J by 1 base, and 10 bases separated the two germline ends. This CDR3 has 14 amino acids. This CDR3 is CASSSRLLQETQYF. The CDR3 DNA is TGTGCCAGCAGCTCGAGACTCCTCCAAGAGACCCAGTACTTC. Combining the CDR3 with reference TRBV11-2 and TRBJ2-5 gives the whole variable domain EAGVAQSPRYKIIEKRQSVAFWCNPISGHATLYWYQQILGQGPKLLIQFQNNGVVDDSQLPKDRFSAERLKGVDSTLKIQPAKLEDSAVYLCASSSRLLQETQYFGPGTRLLVL.

This chain's CDR3 is CSVARSLMDTEAFF. The CDR3 DNA is TGCAGCGTTGCCAGGTCGCTTATGGACACTGAAGCTTTCTTT. The chain employs TRBV29-1 and TRBJ1-1, with D hard to call. Trimming took 4 bases from V and 3 from J, leaving 15 bases between them. The CDR3 has 14 amino acids. Germline CDR1 reads SQVTM; CDR2 reads ANQGSEA.

The V call is TRBV29-1, the J call TRBJ1-1; 9 bases line up with TRBD1. Germline assignment: CDR1 SQVTM and CDR2 ANQGSEA. The CDR3 length is 13 residues. The junction had 11 bases not matched to a gene; V was cut back by 7 bases and J by 8 bases. The CDR3 loop reads CSAEPHGQGEAFF. CDR3 DNA: TGCAGCGCCGAACCCCACGGACAGGGGGAAGCTTTCTTT.

The chain combines TRBV10-2 with TRBJ1-2, with TRBD1 matching over 9 bases. V shed 4 bases and J 12 bases; nucleotides not matched to a gene: 9. Germline-derived CDR1 and CDR2 are WSHSY and SAAADI. The CDR3 has 13 amino acids. This CDR3 is CASSVLQGALHTF. In DNA form, the CDR3 reads TGCGCCAGCAGTGTTCTACAGGGGGCTCTCCACACCTTC.

This rearrangement joins TRBV27 to TRBJ2-7, with 10 bases identical to TRBD1. Per the germline V gene, CDR1 is MNHEY and CDR2 is SMNVEV (reference sequence). V lost 2 bases, J lost 1 base, and 11 bases stayed unmatched. This CDR3 contains 18 residues. The CDR3 region has the DNA TGTGCCAGCAGTTTAAGGGTTTCGGACAGGGGGGGTTCCTACGAGCAGTACTTC. This translates into CASSLRVSDRGGSYEQYF.

This clone appeared a single time. The V call is TRBV3-1 (or the pseudogene TRBV3-2), the J call TRBJ1-2; D uncertain. This CDR3 has 15 residues. V lost 0 bases and J lost 8, with 16 bases in between. The V gene's germline CDR1 is LGHDT and CDR2 YNNKEL (reference sequence). The CDR3 coding sequence is TGTGCCAGCAGCCAAGATGGGTCTCTTTTCGGGGGCTACACCTTC. Translated: CASSQDGSLFGGYTF.